Shown below are 9 T cell receptor beta chains from a single sample sequenced in a study of CD8+CD57+ T cells in acquired aplastic anemia. CDR3 and TCR beta VDJ profiling relied on genomic DNA as the template. One entry per CDR3 protein results from TCRdb running MiXCR on the reads. Here the sample spans about 270,000 distinct CDR3 sequences, 45% to 65% being singletons. Sample: sorted CD4+, CD8+, or CD8+CD57+ T cells (not recorded which) from PBMCs. The receptors originated from a human donor with severe aplastic anemia or a healthy control (not recorded which).

Of note for this clonotype: The junction departs from germline at one end; a sequencing error may be responsible. The chain employs TRBV29-1 and TRBJ1-1, with D perhaps matching TRBD1 (5 bases). Germline V gene sequence: CDR1 SQVTM, CDR2 ANQGSEA. The CDR3 has 17 amino acids. CDR3 region: CSVGGLGGMGPGTGAFF. Here the CDR3 DNA reads TGCAGCGTTGGAGGCTTAGGTGGCATGGGGCCGGGCACTGGAGCTTTCTTT.

The chain recombines TRBV19 with TRBJ2-7; D uncertain. Trimming left V 7 bases short and J 2 bases short, with 9 bases between. Germline loops: CDR1 LNHDA, CDR2 SQIVND (reference sequence). The CDR3 has 12 residues. The CDR3 DNA sequence: TGTGCCAGTAAGGGCACTGCCTACGAGCAGTACTTC. Its protein is CASKGTAYEQYF.

This chain joins TRBV29-1 and TRBJ1-1; 7 bases are shared with TRBD1. The CDR3 contains 13 residues. Germline assignment: CDR1 SQVTM and CDR2 ANQGSEA. V lost 1 base to trimming and J lost 5 bases; unmatched junction nucleotides: 4. The CDR3 loop reads CSVEGAGGTEAFF. The DNA of the CDR3 is TGCAGCGTTGAAGGGGCAGGGGGAACTGAAGCTTTCTTT.

The rearrangement uses TRBV6-2 or TRBV6-3 and TRBJ2-1; 11 bases line up with TRBD2. The J segment lost 0 bases and the V segment lost 2 bases, leaving 15 bases of the junction unmatched. CDR1 MNHEY and CDR2 SVGEGT come from the germline V gene. The CDR3 is made up of 21 amino acids. For the CDR3, the DNA is TGTGCCAGCAGTTACGGGTGGTTAGCGGGGGGGCAGGGGTCCTCCTACAATGAGCAGTTCTTC. Protein sequence: CASSYGWLAGGQGSSYNEQFF.

This clonotype was recorded once. The chain is built from TRBV4-2 and TRBJ2-7, with 7 positions matching TRBD1. The V gene end was trimmed by 2 bases and the J gene end by 3 bases; junction bases not matched to a gene: 4. From germline, CDR1 is LGHNA and CDR2 YNFKEQ. This CDR3 is built from 14 residues. The CDR3 sequence: CASSQTGEDYEQYF. CDR3 sequence (DNA): TGTGCCAGCAGCCAAACAGGGGAAGACTACGAGCAGTACTTC.

This clonotype was recorded many times. The rearrangement links TRBV6-4 to TRBJ2-5, with 8 bases fitting TRBD2. The CDR3 totals 15 residues. Germline V gives CDR1 MRHNA, CDR2 SNTAGT. The V gene end was trimmed by 8 bases and the J gene end by 3 bases; junction bases not matched to a gene: 11. The CDR3 coding sequence is TGTGCCAGCCTCCTTCCTAGCGGGTTTGAAGAGACCCAGTACTTC. Translating it yields CASLLPSGFEETQYF.

This clonotype was seen ten or more times. This chain connects TRBV6-2 or TRBV6-3 to TRBJ2-2; tentative D call: TRBD1 (6 bases). Trimming took 4 bases from V and 7 from J, leaving 13 bases between them. This CDR3 region has 14 residues. Germline loops: CDR1 MNHEY, CDR2 SVGEGT. CDR3 sequence: CASSSQTGYGELFF. For the CDR3, the DNA is TGTGCCAGCAGTTCCCAAACAGGGTACGGGGAGCTGTTTTTT.

V gene TRBV24-1 combines with J gene TRBJ2-7, with 10 bases that match TRBD1. The V and J ends lost 4 bases and 4 bases, in that order; junction bases with no gene match: 9. The CDR3 length is 16 residues. Germline values: CDR1 KGHDR, CDR2 SFDVKD. The CDR3 DNA sequence: TGTGCCACCAGTGACTACCGGGACAGGGGAACTTACGAGCAGTACTTC. Translating gives CATSDYRDRGTYEQYF.

The sample holds many counts of this clonotype. The J gene is TRBJ1-2, the V gene TRBV12-3 or TRBV12-4; D gene uncertain. The CDR3 totals 15 residues. Trimming shortened V by 4 bases and J by 5 bases, and 17 bases separated the two germline ends. The CDR3 sequence: CASSSLNREEYGYTF. The CDR3 DNA is TGTGCCAGCAGTTCACTAAACCGGGAAGAGTATGGCTACACCTTC.